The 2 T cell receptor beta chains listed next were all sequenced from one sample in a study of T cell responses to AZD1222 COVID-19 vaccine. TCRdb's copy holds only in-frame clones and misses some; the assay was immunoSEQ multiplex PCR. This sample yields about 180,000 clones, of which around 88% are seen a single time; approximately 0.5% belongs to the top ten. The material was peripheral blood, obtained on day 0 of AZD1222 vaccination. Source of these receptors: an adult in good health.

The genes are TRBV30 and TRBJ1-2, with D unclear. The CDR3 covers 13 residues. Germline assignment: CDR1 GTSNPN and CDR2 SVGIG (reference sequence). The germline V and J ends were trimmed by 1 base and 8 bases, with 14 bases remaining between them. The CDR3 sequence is CAWSADGMGGYTF. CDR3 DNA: TGTGCCTGGAGTGCCGACGGAATGGGCGGCTACACCTTC.

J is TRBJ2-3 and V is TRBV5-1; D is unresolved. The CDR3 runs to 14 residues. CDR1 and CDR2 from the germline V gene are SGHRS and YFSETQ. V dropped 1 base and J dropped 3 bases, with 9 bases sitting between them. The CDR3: CASSLSAETDTQYF. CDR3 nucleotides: TGCGCCAGCAGCTTGTCAGCAGAGACAGATACGCAGTATTTT.